Listed here is a single T cell receptor beta chain. This record comes from a study of blood T cells in healthy people across ages. The use of a sample-barcoded 5' primer and a J-beta primer mix characterized a second PCR of roughly 6 to 11 cycles. In TCRdb, the 5' RACE reads were re-called with MiXCR into one record per CDR3 protein. The sample records 800,000 to 900,000 distinct CDR3 sequences, 60% to 80% being singletons. Sequenced: blood. The sequence derives from a man aged 25 to 40 in good health.

The CDR3 sequence is CSARDRSAAYEQYF. CDR3 in DNA: TGCAGTGCTAGAGATCGGAGCGCGGCCTACGAGCAGTACTTC. The gene calls are TRBV20-1 and TRBJ2-7; D not resolved. Germline assignment: CDR1 DFQATT and CDR2 SNEGSKA (reference sequence). This CDR3 is 14 amino acids long. V was clipped by 0 bases and J by 2 bases, with 11 bases between them.